This T cell receptor (beta chain) was captured by sequencing in a study of Graves' ophthalmopathy and Graves' hyperthyroidism. CDR3 regions of TCR beta were amplified from RNA transcripts. A first-round RT-PCR used HTBI primers, followed by a second-round multiplex PCR. One entry per CDR3 protein results from TCRdb running MiXCR on the multiplex PCR reads. The table lists about 410,000 distinct CDR3 sequences, about 16% of them singletons. Findings and caveats of the study: Researchers report that a 13-signature model separated ophthalmopathy from stable hyperthyroidism, posting about 88% sensitivity and 75% to 84% specificity.

This clonotype appeared many times. The antigen is not known. Germline CDR1 is SSHAT and CDR2 is FNYEAQ (reference sequence). V was clipped by 7 bases and J by 0 bases, with 36 bases between them. This CDR3 has 22 amino acids. Ophthalmopathy donors were characterized by moderate-to-severe activity, CAS of at least 3, NOSPECS of at least 4, and duration under 3 months. Diagnosis was based on clinical symptoms, serum thyroxine, TRAb, thyroid ultrasound and orbital computed tomography. Someone took the PBMCs out of 10 ml of fresh peripheral blood. The receptor comes from a woman between 18 and 29 years old with Graves' ophthalmopathy. The sample taken for sequencing was peripheral blood. J is TRBJ1-1 and V is TRBV7-7, with D unresolved. CDR3 sequence reads: CASIITGLGSLSDNKMNTEAFF. CDR3 DNA sequence: TGTGCCAGCATCATTACGGGTCTGGGCAGCTTGTCCGACAACAAAATGAACACTGAAGCTTTCTTT.